This T cell receptor beta chain appears in the sequencing data of a study of T-cell reconstitution after alpha-beta-depleted transplantation in children. Details on this clonotype: Antigen: not known.

The TCRbeta library was prepared with unique molecular identifiers. MiXCR was run by TCRdb on the PCR reads, yielding one entry per CDR3 protein. The repertoire holds approximately 490,000 distinct CDR3 sequences, roughly 10% seen once, with 2% in the top ten. Study findings and constraints: High day-60 TCRbeta diversity in some patients came from surviving recipient T cells and thymic progenitors. Several hundred expanded graft clones reportedly were the source of alpha-beta T cells about two months after transplant. At the one-year point after transplant, T-cell counts and TCRbeta diversity were found to come mostly from T cells that had been newly produced.

Sequencing was performed on PBMCs, taken before TCRalphabeta/CD19-depleted stem cell transplant. This TCR came from a child aged 2 to 15 with inherited bone marrow failure, due to receive a stem cell transplant.

CDR3 sequence (DNA): TGCAGTGCTAGCATCAGCGGGCCCACCTACGAGCAGTACTTC. Translating gives CSASISGPTYEQYF. This rearrangement joins TRBV20-1 to TRBJ2-7, with D perhaps TRBD2 (6 bases). The CDR3 totals 14 residues. Germline V gene data show CDR1 as DFQATT and CDR2 as SNEGSKA (reference sequence). The V and J ends lost 3 bases and 2 bases respectively, with 14 bases between them.